The clone carrying this T cell receptor (beta chain) was seen a few times. Template material for amplifying TCR beta CDR3 regions consisted of RNA transcripts. The TCR CDR3 was amplified in a first-round RT-PCR using the HTBI primer set. TCRdb independently ran MiXCR on the multiplex PCR reads; one entry per CDR3 protein. Of about 680,000 distinct CDR3 sequences listed, 30% to 40% are singletons. These data originate in a study of T cells in Graves' hyperthyroidism and ophthalmopathy. The TCR comes from a middle-aged woman with Graves' hyperthyroidism. Material: blood.

CDR3 loop: CASSNDKGVGRETQYF. The CDR3 nucleotides are TGTGCCAGTAGTAACGACAAAGGAGTCGGTAGGGAGACCCAGTACTTC. The gene calls are TRBV19 and TRBJ2-5; D gene uncertain. V lost 4 bases to trimming and J lost 5 bases, with 20 bases between them. This CDR3 is 16 amino acids long. The germline V gene has CDR1 LNHDA and CDR2 SQIVND (reference sequence).